The clone carrying this T cell receptor beta chain showed up just a few times. The antigen is undetermined. This sample is drawn from a study of T cell repertoires in cytomegalovirus infection. As for the study in general: Both a matching HLA type and CMV infection were indicated by public TCR beta signatures. General study points: Summed frequency of public TCR beta families distinguished CMV carriers with the relevant HLA. Within the response measured ex vivo, HLA-C-restricted CMV-specific TCR beta clonotypes were dominant.

TCRdb re-called the reads with MiXCR, one entry per CDR3 protein. The data show 300,000 to 400,000 distinct CDR3 sequences, roughly 9.5% seen once. CDR1 is LNHNV, CDR2 YYDKDF, per germline (reference sequence). The CDR3 spans 14 residues. The V segment lost 0 bases and the J segment 6 bases; nucleotides outside the gene matches: 5. V usage is TRBV15 and J usage is TRBJ2-7, with 7 bases fitting TRBD2. The specimen sequenced was PBMCs. The source is a human donor in good health (CMV status not recorded). Some clones in this sample may be carry-over from other donors' samples. DNA of the CDR3: TGTGCCACCAGCAGAGATCTTTCGGGGGGCGAGCAGTACTTC. Amino acids: CATSRDLSGGEQYF.